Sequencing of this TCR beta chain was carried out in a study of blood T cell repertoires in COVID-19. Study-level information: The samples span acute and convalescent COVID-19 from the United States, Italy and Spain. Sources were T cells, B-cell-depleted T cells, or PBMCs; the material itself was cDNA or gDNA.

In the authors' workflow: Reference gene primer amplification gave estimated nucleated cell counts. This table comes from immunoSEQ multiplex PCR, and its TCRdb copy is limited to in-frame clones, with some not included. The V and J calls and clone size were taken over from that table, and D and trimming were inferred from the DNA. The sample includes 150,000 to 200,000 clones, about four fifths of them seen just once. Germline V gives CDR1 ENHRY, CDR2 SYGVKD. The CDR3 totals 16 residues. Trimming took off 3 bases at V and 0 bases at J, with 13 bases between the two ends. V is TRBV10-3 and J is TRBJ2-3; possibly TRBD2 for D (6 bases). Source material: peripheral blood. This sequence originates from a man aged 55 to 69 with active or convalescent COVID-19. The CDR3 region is CAISERYGGSTDTQYF. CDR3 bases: TGTGCCATCAGTGAACGATACGGGGGAAGCACAGATACGCAGTATTTT.